The next 2 T cell receptor beta chains were all read from a single sample in a study of CD4 and CD8 cells across lung adenocarcinoma regions. Each CDR3 protein gets one entry after TCRdb re-called the PCR reads with MiXCR. The sample lists over 2,500 distinct CDR3 sequences; 35% to 55% were seen once. Sequenced: CD8+ T cells from the center of a lung tumor. The origin of the receptors is a male donor with lung adenocarcinoma. The CD4 and CD8 labels of this study may be unreliable.

This clonotype has a handful of counts. In nucleotides, the CDR3 is TGTGCCAGCAGAGAAAACAGGGTTAACACTGAAGCTTTCTTT. Amino acids: CASRENRVNTEAFF. The chain recombines TRBV6-1 with TRBJ1-1, with TRBD1 as a possible D gene (6 bases). This CDR3 spans 14 amino acids. The V end lost 6 bases, the J end lost 2 bases, and 13 bases lay between the germline ends. CDR1 and CDR2 (germline): MNHNS, SASEGT.

This sequence joins TRBV7-6 and TRBJ2-1; TRBD2 aligns across 8 bases. The ends lost 0 bases at V and 9 bases at J; junction bases unmatched: 7. This CDR3 region has 15 residues. Germline V gene data show CDR1 as SGHVS and CDR2 as FNYEAQ. CDR3 amino acids: CASSLAAGGGFEQFF. In nucleotides, the CDR3 is TGTGCCAGCAGCTTAGCGGCGGGAGGAGGATTTGAGCAGTTCTTC.